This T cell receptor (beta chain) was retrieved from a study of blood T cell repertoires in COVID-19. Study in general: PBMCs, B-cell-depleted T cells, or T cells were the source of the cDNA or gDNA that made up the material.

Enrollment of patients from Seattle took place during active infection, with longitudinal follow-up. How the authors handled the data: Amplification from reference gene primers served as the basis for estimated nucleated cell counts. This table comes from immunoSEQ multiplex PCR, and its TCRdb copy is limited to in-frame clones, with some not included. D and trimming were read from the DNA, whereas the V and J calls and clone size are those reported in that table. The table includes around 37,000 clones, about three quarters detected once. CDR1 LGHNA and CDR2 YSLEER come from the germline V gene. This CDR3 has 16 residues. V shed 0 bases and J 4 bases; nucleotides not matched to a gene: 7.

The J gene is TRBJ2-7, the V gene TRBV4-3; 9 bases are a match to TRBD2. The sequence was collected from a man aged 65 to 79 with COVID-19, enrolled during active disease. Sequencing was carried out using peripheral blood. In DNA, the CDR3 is TGCGCCAGCAGCCAAGATCGGCTAGCGGGGAGGTACGAGCAGTACTTC. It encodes CASSQDRLAGRYEQYF.